This T cell receptor (beta chain) appears in the sequencing data of a study of blood T cells in healthy people across ages. CDR3 length: 12 amino acids. Looked up from germline, CDR1 is SGHRS and CDR2 is YFSETQ. Trimming shortened V by 0 bases and J by 7 bases, and 8 bases separated the two germline ends. The use of a sample-barcoded 5' primer and a J-beta primer mix characterized a second PCR of about 6 to 11 cycles. A single record per CDR3 protein comes from TCRdb applying MiXCR to the 5' RACE reads. The data contain 650,000 to 800,000 distinct CDR3 sequences, 40% to 50% of them singletons. Whenever a sample was processed, at least 6 million PBMCs were isolated.

The receptor's source is a man between 60 and 75 years old in good health. The V call is TRBV5-1, the J call TRBJ2-7, with a possible D match to TRBD1 (5 bases). The sequencing sample was made of blood. The chain's CDR3 is CASSLEPGEQYF. CDR3 coding DNA: TGCGCCAGCAGCTTGGAACCAGGGGAGCAGTACTTC.